The 15 T cell receptor beta chains below were found in one sample sequenced in a study of T cell responses to AZD1222 COVID-19 vaccine. Sequencing was performed with immunoSEQ multiplex PCR; in TCRdb, only in-frame clones are kept and a portion is missing. The sample carries approximately 73,000 clones, 65% to 85% recorded once. Sequenced here: peripheral blood, sampled on day 0 of AZD1222 vaccination. The source of these receptors is an adult in good health.

A single count supports this clone. The rearrangement links TRBV5-4 to TRBJ2-5; perhaps TRBD2 as D (6 bases). The germline V gene encodes CDR1 SGHNT and CDR2 YYREEE (reference sequence). Trimming shortened V by 10 bases and J by 2 bases, and 18 bases separated the two germline ends. This CDR3 comprises 14 residues. The CDR3, as DNA: TGTGCCGCAGGAGACGGAGGGCGGCAAGAGACCCAGTACTTC. It specifies CAAGDGGRQETQYF.

A few counts support this clone. The rearrangement uses TRBV5-1 and TRBJ1-1; D is perhaps TRBD1 (6 bases). CDR1 and CDR2 from the germline V gene are SGHRS and YFSETQ. The CDR3 covers 15 residues. V lost 2 bases and J 0 bases, leaving 11 bases between the germline ends. DNA of the CDR3: TGCGCCAGCAGCTTACAGGGAGTCATGAACACTGAAGCTTTCTTT. Translating it yields CASSLQGVMNTEAFF.

The V call is TRBV11-2, the J call TRBJ1-3; unclear D gene. Trimming shortened V by 2 bases and J by 0 bases, and 8 bases separated the two germline ends. This CDR3 is 15 amino acids long. From germline, CDR1 is SGHAT and CDR2 FQNNGV. CDR3 residues: CASSLSRISGNTIYF. The CDR3 DNA reads as TGTGCCAGCAGCTTATCCAGGATCTCTGGAAACACCATATATTTT.

The chain is built from TRBV5-8 and TRBJ2-1; D not resolved. The CDR3 is made up of 17 amino acids. The germline V gene has CDR1 SGHTS and CDR2 YDEGEE. The V end lost 0 bases, the J end lost 5 bases, and 18 bases lay between the germline ends. CDR3 loop: CASSLVFASSPDNEQFF. The CDR3 nucleotides are TGTGCCAGCAGCTTGGTCTTTGCCTCCAGTCCTGACAATGAGCAGTTCTTC.

The rearrangement joins TRBV5-5 to TRBJ1-2; D might be TRBD1 (5 bases). The CDR3 is made up of 13 amino acids. From germline, CDR1 is SGHKS and CDR2 YYEKEE (reference sequence). Trimming shortened V by 1 base and J by 6 bases, and 10 bases separated the two germline ends. CDR3 sequence: CASSLTGPHGYTF. The CDR3 DNA is TGTGCCAGCAGCTTGACAGGCCCACATGGCTACACCTTC.

The chain couples TRBV28 to TRBJ1-5; D is undetermined. The V and J ends lost 6 bases and 4 bases respectively, with 16 bases between them. The CDR3 is made up of 15 amino acids. Germline loops: CDR1 MDHEN, CDR2 SYDVKM. CDR3 loop: CASSQTMFRNQPQHF. The DNA for the CDR3 is TGTGCCAGCAGCCAGACCATGTTCCGTAATCAGCCCCAGCATTTT.

The chain links TRBV30 to TRBJ1-2; D is perhaps TRBD1 (5 bases). Germline CDR1 GTSNPN, CDR2 SVGIG (reference sequence). Trimming removed 0 bases at V and 8 bases at J, with 16 bases between. This CDR3 comprises 14 residues. The DNA of the CDR3 is TGTGCCTGGAGTGTGTTGAGGGGCGGAGGCGGCTACACCTTC. The encoded protein is CAWSVLRGGGGYTF.

This chain uses TRBV2 with TRBJ1-2, with D uncertain. This CDR3 contains 13 residues. Deletions cut 11 bases from V and 2 bases from J, with 15 bases between. Germline-derived CDR1 and CDR2 are SNHLY and FYNNEI. CDR3 nucleotides: TGTGCCCTCAGCGGAGGACCCAACTATGGCTACACCTTC. Amino acids: CALSGGPNYGYTF.

V is TRBV7-2 and J is TRBJ1-2; TRBD1 agrees at 7 bases. Germline values: CDR1 SGHTA, CDR2 FQGNSA. The CDR3 is made up of 13 amino acids. Trimming removed 6 bases from V and 3 bases from J; junction bases left unmatched: 4. CDR3 nucleotides: TGTGCCAGCAGATCACAGGGGTACTATGGCTACACCTTC. Protein product: CASRSQGYYGYTF.

CDR3 region: CASRTGGTEAFF. The CDR3 DNA follows: TGCGCCAGTAGGACAGGGGGTACTGAAGCTTTCTTT. This sequence joins TRBV4-3 and TRBJ1-1; 10 nucleotides align to TRBD1. Germline CDR1 LGHNA, CDR2 YSLEER. Trimming removed 9 bases from V and 5 bases from J; junction bases left unmatched: 3. The CDR3 is 12 amino acids.

The chain has TRBV6-5 and TRBJ1-5; unclear D gene. CDR1 and CDR2 from the germline V gene are MNHEY and SVGAGI. The CDR3 is made up of 14 amino acids. Trimming removed 10 bases from V and 7 bases from J, with 20 bases in between. Here the CDR3 DNA reads TGTGCCACTTCCCCGGTGGGGTACGGACAGCCCCAGCATTTT. It yields the protein CATSPVGYGQPQHF.

The gene calls are TRBV30 and TRBJ2-1; 12 bases map to TRBD2. CDR1 and CDR2 from the germline V gene are GTSNPN and SVGIG (reference sequence). The V and J ends lost 4 bases and 2 bases, in that order; junction bases with no gene match: 6. There are 16 residues in the CDR3. CDR3 nucleotides: TGTGCCTGGACCACCCGGACTAGCGGGGCCTACAATGAGCAGTTCTTC. Amino acids: CAWTTRTSGAYNEQFF.

This rearrangement joins TRBV2 to TRBJ1-2; D is uncertain. Germline loops: CDR1 SNHLY, CDR2 FYNNEI. The CDR3 contains 15 residues. Trimming removed 3 bases at V and 2 bases at J, with 13 bases between. The CDR3 bases are TGTGCCAGCAGTGAGGGGTCAGCCCAGAACTATGGCTACACCTTC. It encodes CASSEGSAQNYGYTF.

The rearrangement joins TRBV24-1 to TRBJ1-4; weak D call: TRBD1 (6 bases). Germline V CDR1 and CDR2: KGHDR, SFDVKD. Trimming pared 9 bases from V and 7 bases from J, leaving 14 bases between. The CDR3 has 13 amino acids. This chain's CDR3 is CATSSGVVEKLFF. CDR3 nucleotides: TGTGCCACCTCGTCAGGGGTTGTTGAAAAACTGTTTTTT.

This chain links TRBV5-4 with TRBJ1-2; no clear D gene. Trimming removed 4 bases at V and 4 bases at J, with 20 bases between. CDR3 length: 16 amino acids. From germline, CDR1 is SGHNT and CDR2 YYREEE (reference sequence). The CDR3 DNA reads TGTGCCAGCAGCCCCTCGTTGCCACATCAAACCTATGGCTACACCTTC. This sequence encodes CASSPSLPHQTYGYTF.